These T cell receptor beta chains were read from a single sample in a study of tumor-infiltrating lymphocytes in primary liver carcinoma. TCRdb re-called the multiplex PCR reads through MiXCR, storing one row per CDR3 protein. This repertoire shows tens of thousands of distinct CDR3 sequences, more than 70% found once; its top ten account for around 41%. The sequencing sample was made of tumor-adjacent normal liver tissue. These receptors were taken from a woman aged 30 to 39 with primary liver carcinoma and hepatitis B virus infection. The CDR3 runs from the conserved cysteine through the conserved F or W. D genes are given only for firm matches. Only part of the rows carry a size: once, few, many, or a class if the clone is expanded.

V gene,J gene,D gene,clone size,CDR3 DNA,CDR3 protein
TRBV4-2,TRBJ2-7,TRBD2,-,TGTGCCAGCGATCCTGGCGGGGGAGCCAACTACGAGCAGTACTTC,CASDPGGGANYEQYF
TRBV29-1,TRBJ2-3,TRBD1,-,TGCAGCGTGGGACAGGGGGCCACAGATATGCAGTATTTT,CSVGQGATDMQYF
TRBV11-2,TRBJ2-1,TRBD2,-,TGTGCCAGCAGCACATCACTAGCGAGAGGATACAATGAGCAGTTCTTC,CASSTSLARGYNEQFF
TRBV15,TRBJ2-3,-,-,TGTGCCACCAGCAGAGATGGGACTGGGGATACGCAGTATTTT,CATSRDGTGDTQYF
TRBV7-9,TRBJ2-3,-,-,TGTGCCAGCAGATTAGAAAGGGGACGGCAAGAAGATACGCAGTATTTT,CASRLERGRQEDTQYF
TRBV4-1,TRBJ2-5,-,-,TGTGCCAGCAGCCAAGAAGAGATGGCCGTGACCCAGTATTTC,CASSQEEMAVTQYF
TRBV7-2,TRBJ1-1,-,-,TGTGCCAGCAGCTTATTGACAGGTCTTCTGAACACTGAAGCTTTCTTT,CASSLLTGLLNTEAFF
TRBV6-2/TRBV6-3,TRBJ2-7,-,-,TGTGCCAGCACTTCGAGGTCCGGGACTGAGGTAGACGTGCAGTACTTC,CASTSRSGTEVDVQYF
TRBV4-2,TRBJ1-6,-,-,TGTGCCAGTAGCCACCTTTGGGGCGGTAATTCACCCTTCCACTTT,CASSHLWGGNSPFHF
TRBV18,TRBJ1-5,-,-,TGTGCCAGCTCACCGAAAGGGACAAGGGATCAGCCCCAGCATTTT,CASSPKGTRDQPQHF
TRBV5-4,TRBJ2-1,-,many,TGTGCCAGCAGCTTTATTGGGGGAGAGGATGAGCAGTTCTTC,CASSFIGGEDEQFF
TRBV7-6,TRBJ2-1,TRBD2,many,TGTGCCAGCAGCCCCCCTGGCGGGAGGGCCAATGAGCAGTTCTTC,CASSPPGGRANEQFF
TRBV2,TRBJ2-3,TRBD2,-,TGTGCCAGCAGTGTGGGGACTAGCTCGACAGATACGCAGTATTTT,CASSVGTSSTDTQYF
TRBV28,TRBJ2-7,TRBD1,-,TGTACCAGCAGCAGACAGGGGGAAGCCTACGAGCAGTACTTC,CTSSRQGEAYEQYF
TRBV30,TRBJ2-7,TRBD2,-,TGTACCTGGAGGGGACTAGCGGGGAAGTCCTACGAGCAGTGTTTC,CTWRGLAGKSYEQCF
TRBV4-3,TRBJ2-3,-,once,TGCGCTAGCAGCCAGTCTGTCTGGCTGGGTGATCCCGGTGATACGCAGTATTTT,CASSQSVWLGDPGDTQYF
TRBV29-1,TRBJ1-5,-,once,TGCAGCGTCGGGGTGTGGTTTGGGCCCAATCGGCCCCAGCATTTT,CSVGVWFGPNRPQHF
TRBV30,TRBJ1-2,TRBD1,-,TGTGCCTGGAGTATGTCTACAGGGGGAGGATATGGCTACACCTTC,CAWSMSTGGGYGYTF
TRBV6-2/TRBV6-3,TRBJ1-5,-,medium-sized,TGTGCCAGCAGTTACGAGCCCGCGAGGCCCCAGCATTTT,CASSYEPARPQHF
TRBV5-4,TRBJ2-1,-,-,TGTGCCAGCAGCTTAACCCAGGTGGATGAGCAGTTCTTC,CASSLTQVDEQFF
TRBV4-2,TRBJ2-2,TRBD1,once,TGTGCCAGCAGCCGACGGGGGACAGGGGTGAACACTGGGGAGCTGTTTTTT,CASSRRGTGVNTGELFF
TRBV28,TRBJ2-6,-,-,TGTGCCAGCAGTCTCACCCGGCAGCCGGGCCGCGGGGCCAACGTCCTGACTTTC,CASSLTRQPGRGANVLTF
TRBV6-1,TRBJ2-2,-,-,TGTCCCAGCACTTCGACAGGTTTTGTAAGGGAGCTGTTATTT,CPSTSTGFVRELLF
TRBV4-3,TRBJ2-1,-,-,TGTGCCAGCAGCCAAGGTGCCTACAATGAGCAGTTCTTC,CASSQGAYNEQFF
TRBV11-2,TRBJ2-1,-,-,TGTACCAGCAGCTTACGTAGCGGCAACTCGCCCTCCTACAATGAGCAGTTCTTC,CTSSLRSGNSPSYNEQFF
TRBV4-2,TRBJ2-7,-,-,TGTGCCAGCAGCCAGTACATGGCCTACGGGCAGTACTTC,CASSQYMAYGQYF
TRBV29-1,TRBJ1-1,TRBD1,-,TGCAGCTCGGGACAGTTGAACACTGGAGCTTTCTTT,CSSGQLNTGAFF
TRBV15,TRBJ2-2,-,-,TGTGTCACCAGCACCTCCACGACCGGGGAGCTGTTTTTT,CVTSTSTTGELFF
TRBV11-2,TRBJ1-1,-,-,TGTGCCAGGAGCCCCGTGGCTGAAGCTTTCTTT,CARSPVAEAFF
TRBV11-2,TRBJ2-5,-,once,TGTGCCTGCACCGGTCTCGGCATGAAAGGGACCCAGTACTTC,CACTGLGMKGTQYF
TRBV7-2,TRBJ1-5,-,-,TGTGCCAGCAGCTTATTCGGGGGGTATGATGAGCCCCAGCATTTT,CASSLFGGYDEPQHF
TRBV11-2,TRBJ2-3,-,-,TGTGCCAGCAGTCGCAGGGGGGGCCTAGGCACAGATACGCGCTATTTT,CASSRRGGLGTDTRYF
TRBV4-3,TRBJ1-2,-,-,TGCACTAGCAGCGCTGAGTTGGAGATCTATGCCTACACCTTC,CTSSAELEIYAYTF
TRBV12-3/TRBV12-4,TRBJ2-2,-,-,TGTGCCACTTCACCCAGCGGTAGGGCCAGCACCGGGGAGCCGTTTTTT,CATSPSGRASTGEPFF
TRBV10-3,TRBJ2-3,TRBD2,-,TGTACCATCACGAGGGAGGGCCTCACAAATACGCAGTACTTT,CTITREGLTNTQYF
TRBV4-3,TRBJ2-5,-,-,TGCGCCAGCAGCCAAGTCAGGCCGGAGCGGGAGACCCAGTACTTC,CASSQVRPERETQYF